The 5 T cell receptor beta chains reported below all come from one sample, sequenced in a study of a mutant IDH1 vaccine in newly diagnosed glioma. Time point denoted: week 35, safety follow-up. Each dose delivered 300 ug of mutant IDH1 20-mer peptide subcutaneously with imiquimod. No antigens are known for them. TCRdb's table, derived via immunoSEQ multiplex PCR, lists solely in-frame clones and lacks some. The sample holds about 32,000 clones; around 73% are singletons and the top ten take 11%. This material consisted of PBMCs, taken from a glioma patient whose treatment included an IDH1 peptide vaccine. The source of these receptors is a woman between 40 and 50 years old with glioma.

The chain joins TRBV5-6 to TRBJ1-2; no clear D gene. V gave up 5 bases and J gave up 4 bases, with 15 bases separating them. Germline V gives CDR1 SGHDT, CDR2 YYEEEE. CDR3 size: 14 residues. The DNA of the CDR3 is TGTGCCAGCAGGGACGGACCGAGCCCCTATGGCTACACCTTC. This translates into CASRDGPSPYGYTF.

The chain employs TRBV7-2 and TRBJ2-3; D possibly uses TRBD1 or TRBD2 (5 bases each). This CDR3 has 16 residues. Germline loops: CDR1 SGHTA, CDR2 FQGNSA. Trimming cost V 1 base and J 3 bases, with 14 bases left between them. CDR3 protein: CASSLVSAGATDTQYF. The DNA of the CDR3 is TGTGCCAGCAGCTTAGTATCAGCCGGGGCAACAGATACGCAGTATTTT.

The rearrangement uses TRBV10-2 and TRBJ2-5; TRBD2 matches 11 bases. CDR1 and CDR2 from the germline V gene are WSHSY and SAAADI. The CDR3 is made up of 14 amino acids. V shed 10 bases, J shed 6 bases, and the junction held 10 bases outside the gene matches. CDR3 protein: CAIRSGGASQTQYF. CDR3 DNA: TGCGCCATCCGTAGCGGGGGGGCCAGTCAGACCCAGTACTTC.

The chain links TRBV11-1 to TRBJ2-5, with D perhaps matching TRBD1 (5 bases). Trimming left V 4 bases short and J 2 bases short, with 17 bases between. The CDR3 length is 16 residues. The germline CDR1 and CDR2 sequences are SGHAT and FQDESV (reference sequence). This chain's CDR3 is CASSSMDTAQQETQYF. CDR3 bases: TGTGCCAGCAGCTCGATGGACACCGCTCAACAAGAGACCCAGTACTTC.

CDR3: CASSYSEGGQGGYTF. CDR3 nucleotide sequence: TGTGCCAGCAGTTACTCGGAAGGGGGGCAGGGTGGCTACACCTTC. The chain has TRBV6-5 and TRBJ1-2; D is possibly TRBD1 (6 bases). This CDR3 spans 15 amino acids. Deletions cut 0 bases from V and 7 bases from J, with 15 bases between. Germline CDR1 MNHEY, CDR2 SVGAGI.